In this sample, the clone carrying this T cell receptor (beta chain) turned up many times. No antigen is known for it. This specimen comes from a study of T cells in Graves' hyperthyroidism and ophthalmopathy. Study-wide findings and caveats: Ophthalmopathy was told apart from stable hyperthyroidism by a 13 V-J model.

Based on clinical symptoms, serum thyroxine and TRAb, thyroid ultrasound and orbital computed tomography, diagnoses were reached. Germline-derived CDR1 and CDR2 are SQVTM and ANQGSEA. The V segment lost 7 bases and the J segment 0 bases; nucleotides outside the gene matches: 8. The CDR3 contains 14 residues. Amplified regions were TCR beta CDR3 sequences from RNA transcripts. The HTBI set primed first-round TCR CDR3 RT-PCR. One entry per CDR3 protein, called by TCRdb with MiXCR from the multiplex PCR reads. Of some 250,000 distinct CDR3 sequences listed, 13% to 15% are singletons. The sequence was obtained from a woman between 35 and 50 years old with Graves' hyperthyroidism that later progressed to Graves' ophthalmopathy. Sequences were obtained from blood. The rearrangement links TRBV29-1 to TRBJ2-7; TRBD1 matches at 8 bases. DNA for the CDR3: TGCAGCGCAACCAAGACAGGGGACTCCTACGAGCAGTACTTC. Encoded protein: CSATKTGDSYEQYF.